This T cell receptor (beta chain) came from a study of blood T cell repertoires in COVID-19. Study-level background: The cDNA or gDNA used as material had been derived from T cells, B-cell-depleted T cells, or PBMCs.

Seattle enrolled patients during active infection and tracked them longitudinally. Per the original data handling: Reference gene primer amplification yielded estimated nucleated cell counts. The table came from immunoSEQ multiplex PCR; TCRdb's copy has only in-frame clones and leaves some out. For V, J and clone size, that table is used; D and trimming come from the DNA. Of around 310,000 clones in the sample, 80% to 95% were seen once. The CDR3 has 12 residues. The germline CDR1 and CDR2 sequences are MNHNY and SVGAGI (reference sequence). V was pared by 6 bases and J by 4 bases, with 2 bases of the junction left unmatched.

This TCR derives from a woman in her twenties or thirties with COVID-19, enrolled during active disease. This rearrangement joins TRBV6-6 to TRBJ1-2; 7 nucleotides agree with TRBD1. The source material was peripheral blood. The CDR3 sequence is CASRTGFYGYTF. The CDR3 region has the DNA TGTGCCAGCAGGACAGGGTTCTATGGCTACACCTTC.